This T cell receptor beta chain is drawn from a study of shared clonotypes between healthy human individuals. In the naive CD8 group, cells lacked CD45RO and were positively selected for CCR7, so terminally differentiated effector memory CD45RA+ cells were left out. All donors were healthy HIV-negative adults lacking recent acute infections or vaccinations. Donors, without exception, were Caucasian adults residing in Nashville, Tennessee. Study-level points and caveats: Genetic and exposure-history diversity was limited by the few donors.

About 30,000 T cell genomes (approximately 190 ng DNA) went into each sorted-subset replicate. This table comes from immunoSEQ multiplex PCR, and its TCRdb copy is limited to in-frame clones, with some not included. The sample carries some 630,000 clones, around 96% recorded once. On this clone: Its antigen is unknown.

The TCR sequence derives from a woman aged 25 to 39 in good health. Sample: naive CD8+ T cells sorted from blood.

CDR3 sequence reads: CASRKLWEAEETQYF. The CDR3 DNA reads TGTGCCAGTAGAAAGTTATGGGAGGCCGAAGAGACCCAGTACTTC. The J gene is TRBJ2-5, the V gene TRBV19; D perhaps matches TRBD2 (6 bases). Germline CDR1 reads LNHDA; CDR2 reads SQIVND (reference sequence). The ends were cut back, 6 bases at V and 3 bases at J, with 17 bases in the middle. The CDR3 extends over 15 amino acids.